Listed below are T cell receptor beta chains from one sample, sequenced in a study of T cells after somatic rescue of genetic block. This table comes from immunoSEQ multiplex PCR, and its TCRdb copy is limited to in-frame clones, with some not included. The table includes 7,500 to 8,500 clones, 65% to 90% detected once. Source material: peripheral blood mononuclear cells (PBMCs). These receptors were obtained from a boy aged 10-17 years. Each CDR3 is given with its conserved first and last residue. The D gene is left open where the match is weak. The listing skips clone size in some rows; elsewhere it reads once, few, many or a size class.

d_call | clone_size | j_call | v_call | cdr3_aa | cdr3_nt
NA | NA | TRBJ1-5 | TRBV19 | CASSIKDNQPQHF | TGTGCCAGTAGTATTAAAGATAATCAGCCCCAGCATTTT
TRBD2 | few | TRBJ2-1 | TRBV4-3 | CASSQDELGTSDYNEQFF | TGCGCCAGCAGCCAAGATGAGTTAGGGACTAGCGACTACAATGAGCAGTTCTTC
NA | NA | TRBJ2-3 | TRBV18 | CASSPLSQGPTQYF | TGTGCCAGCTCACCCCTCTCACAGGGACCTACGCAGTATTTT
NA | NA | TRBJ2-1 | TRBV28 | CASYYNEQFF | TGTGCCAGCTACTACAATGAGCAGTTCTTC
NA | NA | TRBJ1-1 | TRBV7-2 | CASSLGQSQLSFQAFF | TGTGCCAGCAGCCTCGGACAGAGCCAACTTTCTTTCCAAGCTTTCTTT
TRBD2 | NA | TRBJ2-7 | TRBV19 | CASSRRDLADYEQYF | TGTGCCAGTAGTCGCCGGGACCTAGCGGACTACGAGCAGTACTTC
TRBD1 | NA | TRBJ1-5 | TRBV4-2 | CASSLRTGLQPQHF | TGTGCCAGCAGCTTGCGGACAGGGCTTCAGCCCCAGCATTTT
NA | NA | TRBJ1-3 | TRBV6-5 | CASSRRDSGNTIYF | TGTGCCAGCAGTCGGAGAGACTCTGGAAACACCATATATTTT
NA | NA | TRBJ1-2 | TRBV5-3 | CARSLPQTGYTF | TGTGCCAGAAGCTTGCCACAAACCGGCTACACCTTC
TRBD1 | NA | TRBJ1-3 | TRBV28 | CASGGGTTGNTIYF | TGTGCTTCAGGGGGAGGTACTACTGGAAACACCATATATTTT
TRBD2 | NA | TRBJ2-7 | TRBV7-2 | CASSRRFGLAGVNEQYF | TGTGCCAGCAGCCGTAGATTCGGACTAGCGGGAGTAAACGAGCAGTACTTC
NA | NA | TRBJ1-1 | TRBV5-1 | CASSLVPNTEAFF | TGCGCCAGCAGCTTGGTCCCTAACACTGAAGCTTTCTTT
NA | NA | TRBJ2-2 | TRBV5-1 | CASSWEPGTGELFF | TGCGCCAGCAGCTGGGAGCCGGGCACCGGGGAGCTGTTTTTT
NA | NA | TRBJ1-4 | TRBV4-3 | CASSQFRAGDEKLFF | TGCGCCAGCAGCCAATTCAGGGCGGGGGATGAAAAACTGTTTTTT
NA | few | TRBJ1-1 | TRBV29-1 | CSVVWGVNTEAFF | TGCAGCGTTGTTTGGGGGGTGAACACTGAAGCTTTCTTT
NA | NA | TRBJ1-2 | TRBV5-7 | CASSTSGMEGYGYTF | TGTGCCAGCAGCACCTCAGGGATGGAAGGGTATGGCTACACCTTC
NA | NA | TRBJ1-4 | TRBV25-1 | CASSGTGTRRQKLFF | TGTGCCAGCAGTGGAACCGGGACACGGAGGCAAAAACTGTTTTTT
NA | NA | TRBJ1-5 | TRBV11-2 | CASSLEARQPQHF | TGTGCCAGCAGCTTAGAGGCCCGTCAGCCCCAGCATTTT
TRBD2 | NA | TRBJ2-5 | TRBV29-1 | CSGMASGRVETQYF | TGCAGCGGGATGGCTAGCGGGAGGGTGGAGACCCAGTACTTC
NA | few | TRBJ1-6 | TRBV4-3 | CASSQDPDGGNSPLHF | TGCGCCAGCAGCCAAGATCCCGATGGTGGTAATTCACCCCTCCACTTT
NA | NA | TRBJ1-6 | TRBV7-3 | CASSPSGTPNSPLHF | TGTGCCAGCAGCCCTTCCGGGACACCTAATTCACCCCTCCACTTT
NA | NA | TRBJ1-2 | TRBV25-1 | CASQTWDYGYTF | TGTGCCAGCCAAACTTGGGACTATGGCTACACCTTC
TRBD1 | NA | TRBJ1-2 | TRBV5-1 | CASSPRDSPRYGYTF | TGTGCCAGCAGCCCAAGGGACAGCCCTCGATATGGCTACACCTTC